The 24 T cell receptor beta chains presented below share a single source sample, sequenced in a study of blood T cells in healthy people across ages. A second PCR, run for roughly 7 to 11 cycles, used a sample-barcoded 5' primer plus a J-beta primer mix. TCRdb re-analysed the 5' RACE reads in MiXCR, keeping a single row per CDR3 protein. The sample lists about 640,000 distinct CDR3 sequences; around three fifths were seen once. Sequencing was done on a sample of blood. The receptors were gathered from a man in his fifties or sixties in good health.

The chain is built from TRBV7-9 and TRBJ2-2; perhaps TRBD2 as D (8 bases). This CDR3 has 15 residues. V shed 10 bases and J shed 7 bases, with 22 bases lying between them. CDR1 is SEHNR, CDR2 FQNEAQ, per germline (reference sequence). The CDR3 DNA reads as TGTGCCACCCCGGGAGGGGGCGCTTTTATCGGGGAGCTGTTTTTT. Amino acid sequence: CATPGGGAFIGELFF.

This clonotype was detected only once. The J gene is TRBJ2-1, the V gene TRBV18, with 7 positions matching TRBD2. J was trimmed by 4 bases and V by 4 bases; bases with no gene match: 10. The CDR3 has 16 amino acids. From germline, CDR1 is KGHSH and CDR2 LQKENI. Here the CDR3 reads CASSQRGSGEYNEQFF. The CDR3 coding sequence is TGTGCCAGCTCACAACGCGGGAGCGGAGAGTACAATGAGCAGTTCTTC. The whole variable domain, remainder taken from reference TRBV18 and TRBJ2-1, is NAGVMQNPRHLVRRRGQEARLRCSPMKGHSHVYWYRQLPEEGLKFMVYLQKENIIDESGMPKERFSAEFPKEGPSILRIQQVVRGDSAAYFCASSQRGSGEYNEQFFGPGTRLTVL.

This clonotype was found once. The genes are TRBV7-8 and TRBJ2-7; weak D call: TRBD2 (5 bases). This CDR3 is built from 16 residues. V dropped 1 base and J dropped 0 bases, with 13 bases sitting between them. Per the germline V gene, CDR1 is SGHVS and CDR2 is FQNEAQ. As DNA, the CDR3 is TGTGCCAGCAGCTTAGGGACTGTCGACACCTCCTACGAGCAGTACTTC. Its translation: CASSLGTVDTSYEQYF. Variable domain in full (rest from reference TRBV7-8 and TRBJ2-7): GAGVSQSPRYKVAKRGQDVALRCDPISGHVSLFWYQQALGQGPEFLTYFQNEAQLDKSGLPSDRFFAERPEGSVSTLKIQRTQQEDSAVYLCASSLGTVDTSYEQYFGPGTRLTVT.

In its sample, this clonotype was seen a few times. The chain is built from TRBV2 and TRBJ2-7; D unclear. Looked up from germline, CDR1 is SNHLY and CDR2 is FYNNEI. Trimming removed 4 bases from V and 3 bases from J, with 4 bases in between. The CDR3 consists of 11 residues. The CDR3 DNA follows: TGTGCCAGCAGTGGTCTCTACGAGCAGTACTTC. The encoded protein is CASSGLYEQYF.

The V and J genes are TRBV2 and TRBJ1-1; D gene uncertain. Trimming took 2 bases from V and 3 from J, leaving 7 bases between them. Germline V gene sequence: CDR1 SNHLY, CDR2 FYNNEI. The CDR3 sequence is 13 residues long. For the CDR3, the DNA is TGTGCCAGCAGTGAACTAGAGGACACTGAAGCTTTCTTT. This encodes CASSELEDTEAFF.

There are many counts of this clonotype. V is TRBV7-2 and J is TRBJ2-1; 8 bases agree with TRBD2. J lost 0 bases, V lost 2 bases, and 6 bases had no gene match. Germline assignment: CDR1 SGHTA and CDR2 FQGNSA. The CDR3 is 17 amino acids. The CDR3 is CASSLFSGGYSYNEQFF. Here the CDR3 DNA reads TGTGCCAGCAGCTTATTCTCGGGGGGGTACTCCTACAATGAGCAGTTCTTC.

This clonotype has only a few counts. This chain joins TRBV20-1 and TRBJ1-5, with D unresolved. The ends were cut back, 5 bases at V and 0 bases at J, with 8 bases in the middle. The germline V gene encodes CDR1 DFQATT and CDR2 SNEGSKA (reference sequence). This CDR3 has 13 residues. This CDR3 reads CSAGGISNQPQHF. CDR3 nucleotides: TGCAGTGCTGGAGGGATTAGCAATCAGCCCCAGCATTTT.

In its sample, this clonotype was seen a few times. The J gene is TRBJ2-6, the V gene TRBV3-1; D gene unclear. CDR3 length: 16 amino acids. The V end lost 2 bases, the J end lost 1 base, and 9 bases lay between the germline ends. Germline CDR1 LGHDT, CDR2 YNNKEL (reference sequence). CDR3 protein: CASSQPGSSGANVLTF. DNA for the CDR3: TGTGCCAGCAGCCAACCCGGGTCGTCTGGGGCCAACGTCCTGACTTTC.

The chain couples TRBV2 to TRBJ1-2; possibly TRBD1 for D (5 bases). V was trimmed by 8 bases and J by 0 bases, leaving 10 bases between them. Germline V CDR1 and CDR2: SNHLY, FYNNEI. This CDR3 has 13 amino acids. CDR3 in DNA: TGTGCCAGCTCGGACACCGCTAACTATGGCTACACCTTC. Protein sequence: CASSDTANYGYTF.

The rearrangement links TRBV4-1 to TRBJ2-3; a possible D gene is TRBD2 (7 bases). The CDR3 covers 16 residues. Trimming stripped 1 base from V and 2 bases from J, with 13 bases between. Germline-derived CDR1 and CDR2 are MGHRA and YSYEKL. CDR3 bases: TGCGCCAGCAGCCAAGCATACGGGGGGCCCACAGATACGCAGTATTTT. Translation gives CASSQAYGGPTDTQYF.

The V and J genes are TRBV27 and TRBJ2-1, with 11 bases aligning to TRBD2. Germline V gives CDR1 MNHEY, CDR2 SMNVEV (reference sequence). The V segment lost 0 bases and the J segment 8 bases; nucleotides outside the gene matches: 12. This CDR3 region has 18 residues. CDR3 sequence reads: CASSLSLSGGAPLDEQFF. Here the CDR3 DNA reads TGTGCCAGCAGTTTATCCCTTAGCGGGGGGGCCCCTCTCGATGAGCAGTTCTTC.

The V call is TRBV6-5, the J call TRBJ1-1; D unresolved. The CDR3 runs to 14 residues. Per germline, CDR1 MNHEY and CDR2 SVGAGI. The V gene lost 0 bases and the J gene lost 4 bases, with 9 bases spanning the gap. The CDR3 loop is CASSYSGGVTEAFF. In nucleotides, the CDR3 is TGTGCCAGCAGTTACTCCGGTGGTGTCACTGAAGCTTTCTTT.

V usage is TRBV20-1 and J usage is TRBJ1-5; D is perhaps TRBD1 (6 bases). This CDR3 is built from 15 residues. The germline gives CDR1 DFQATT, CDR2 SNEGSKA (reference sequence). Trimming stripped 5 bases from V and 4 bases from J, with 18 bases between. The CDR3 spells CSARDNGWSNQPQHF. The DNA for the CDR3 is TGCAGTGCTCGGGACAACGGCTGGTCTAATCAGCCCCAGCATTTT.

The V gene is TRBV10-3, the J gene TRBJ2-1; tentative D call: TRBD1 (7 bases). Trimming cost V 6 bases and J 7 bases, with 19 bases left between them. Germline V CDR1 and CDR2: ENHRY, SYGVKD. The CDR3 is 15 residues long. The CDR3 loop reads CAISGGGQGGNEQFF. In DNA, the CDR3 is TGTGCCATCAGCGGTGGAGGCCAGGGGGGTAATGAGCAGTTCTTC.

The chain has TRBV4-1 and TRBJ2-5, with TRBD2 matching over 13 bases. CDR1 is MGHRA, CDR2 YSYEKL, per germline. The ends lost 3 bases at V and 4 bases at J; junction bases unmatched: 8. This CDR3 spans 17 amino acids. The CDR3: CASSQNGLAGVRETQYF. CDR3 sequence (DNA): TGCGCCAGCAGCCAGAACGGACTAGCGGGGGTGCGAGAGACCCAGTACTTC.

The V and J genes are TRBV5-1 and TRBJ1-2; 8 bases are shared with TRBD1. Germline V gives CDR1 SGHRS, CDR2 YFSETQ. This CDR3 contains 15 residues. V lost 4 bases, J lost 0 bases, and 5 bases stayed unmatched. CDR3 region: CASSAGQAANYGYTF. DNA for the CDR3: TGCGCCAGCAGCGCGGGACAGGCAGCTAACTATGGCTACACCTTC.

The table lists this clonotype with a count of one. The V and J genes are TRBV10-3 and TRBJ2-7, with D uncertain. Germline V gene lookup returns CDR1 ENHRY and CDR2 SYGVKD. The length of the CDR3 is 16 residues. The V and J ends lost 3 bases and 2 bases respectively, with 17 bases between them. The CDR3 reads CAISESSAGGPYEQYF. Written as DNA, the CDR3 is TGTGCCATCAGTGAAAGCTCGGCAGGTGGTCCCTACGAGCAGTACTTC.

The rearrangement links TRBV6-1 to TRBJ2-2; tentative D call: TRBD2 (5 bases). This CDR3 has 14 amino acids. V was pared by 2 bases and J by 5 bases, with 9 bases between. The germline V gene encodes CDR1 MNHNS and CDR2 SASEGT. In DNA, the CDR3 is TGTGCCAGCAGTGAACCCGGAGGAACCGGGGAGCTGTTTTTT. Protein: CASSEPGGTGELFF.

This rearrangement joins TRBV7-9 to TRBJ1-6; TRBD1 agrees at 7 bases. V shed 3 bases, J shed 2 bases, and the junction held 1 base outside the gene matches. Germline values: CDR1 SEHNR, CDR2 FQNEAQ (reference sequence). This CDR3 contains 15 residues. CDR3 bases: TGTGCCAGCAGCTTCGGGACAGCCTATAATTCACCCCTCCACTTT. Protein: CASSFGTAYNSPLHF.

Turning to this clonotype: A read error may produce the germline difference seen at one junction end. The rearrangement uses TRBV20-1 and TRBJ2-7; 9 bases fit TRBD2. Germline CDR1 is DFQATT and CDR2 is SNEGSKA (reference sequence). The CDR3 has 14 amino acids. The CDR3 DNA is TGCAGTGATAGAAGCGGGGGGAGGGCCTACGAGCAGTACTTC. This encodes CSDRSGGRAYEQYF.

CDR3 bases: TGTGCCAGCGGAATGGAGGGACAGCCCCAGCATTTT. Translation gives CASGMEGQPQHF. The chain couples TRBV12-3 or TRBV12-4 to TRBJ1-5; D is ambiguous. This CDR3 contains 12 residues. V was clipped by 8 bases and J by 7 bases, with 12 bases between them.

The gene calls are TRBV29-1 and TRBJ2-5; a weak D match, TRBD1 (5 bases). V was cut by 0 bases and J by 2 bases, with 10 bases left in between. Germline CDR1 reads SQVTM; CDR2 reads ANQGSEA. The CDR3 is 14 residues long. CDR3 region: CSVEDGAVQETQYF. The CDR3 DNA sequence: TGCAGCGTTGAAGATGGGGCAGTACAAGAGACCCAGTACTTC.

This clonotype was found a few times. The chain uses TRBV5-1 and TRBJ2-5; D is perhaps TRBD1 (6 bases). Germline assignment: CDR1 SGHRS and CDR2 YFSETQ. The CDR3 consists of 15 residues. V was shortened by 1 base and J by 5 bases, with 15 bases between the two germline ends. The CDR3 DNA follows: TGCGCCAGCAGCTTGAGCCCATCCAGGGGTGAGACCCAGTACTTC. Protein product: CASSLSPSRGETQYF.

The rearrangement uses TRBV6-5 and TRBJ1-6; D is perhaps TRBD1 (5 bases). CDR3 length: 18 amino acids. Germline assignment: CDR1 MNHEY and CDR2 SVGAGI. The V gene lost 0 bases and the J gene lost 7 bases, with 19 bases spanning the gap. The CDR3 DNA follows: TGTGCCAGCAGTTACTCAATACCGGGACGGGGCGGGAATTCACCCCTCCACTTT. Encoded protein: CASSYSIPGRGGNSPLHF.